This T cell receptor beta chain was retrieved from a study of blood T cell repertoires in COVID-19. Study summary: Sites across the United States, Italy and Spain contributed samples from acute and convalescent COVID-19. Sample material is recorded as cDNA or gDNA derived from T cells, B-cell-depleted T cells, or PBMCs.

The CDR3 has 14 amino acids. Between the trimmed V and J ends, which lost 6 bases and 0 bases, there was a span of 9 bases. Germline-derived CDR1 and CDR2 are MDHEN and SYDVKM. This clone came up once. Per the authors' pipeline: Amplification with reference gene primers provided the estimates of nucleated cell counts. Method: immunoSEQ multiplex PCR; TCRdb's copy keeps in-frame clones and lacks some. That table supplies the V and J calls and clone size; D and trimming were determined from the DNA. The sample lists over 130,000 clones; roughly 80% were seen once. This TCR was sampled from a woman aged 60-70 years with acute or convalescent COVID-19. The V and J genes are TRBV28 and TRBJ2-1; D possibly corresponds to TRBD1 (6 bases). Input material: peripheral blood. The CDR3 DNA sequence: TGTGCCAGCAGGGGGGCGGACTCCTACAATGAGCAGTTCTTC. As protein: CASRGADSYNEQFF.